This T cell receptor (beta chain) emerged from a study of cytomegalovirus exposure and HLA in healthy donors. Overall study results and limits: A later analysis showed HLA-associated TCR beta chains outstripping equally common others in clonal expansion. Roughly even sequencing depth across donors was the assumption behind the presence/absence analyses. In a later analysis, parvovirus B19, influenza, CMV and Epstein-Barr virus appeared linked to several top co-occurrence clusters. A missense DCLRE1C variant was associated with V- and J-gene trimming of TCR beta chains in a later analysis, and an independent cohort replicated the association.

V lost 8 bases, J lost 1 base, and 7 bases stayed unmatched. The CDR3 covers 15 residues. Germline CDR1 and CDR2: SEHNR and FQNEAQ (reference sequence). Remarks on this clone: As yet, its antigen is unknown.

A multiplex PCR was run with 60 Vbeta primers and 13 Jbeta primers. Some clones are missing from TCRdb's copy, which holds only in-frame ones; the method was immunoSEQ multiplex PCR. The sample yields roughly 160,000 clones, approximately 70% seen once. This clonotype was obtained from a woman under 30 in good health and CMV-seropositive. The sample comprised PBMCs. The chain combines TRBV7-9 with TRBJ2-2; 7 bases are a match to TRBD1. The CDR3 DNA is TGTGCCAGCCCCTGGGGGACAGTGAACACCGGGGAGCTGTTTTTT. It encodes CASPWGTVNTGELFF. The full variable domain, completed using reference TRBV7-9 and TRBJ2-2, is DTGVSQNPRHKITKRGQNVTFRCDPISEHNRLYWYRQTLGQGPEFLTYFQNEAQLEKSRLLSDRFSAERPKGSFSTLEIQRTEQGDSAMYLCASPWGTVNTGELFFGEGSRLTVL.